The sequence of this TCR beta chain was determined in a study of CD8+ T cells in alopecia areata. Study-wide context: Dosing spanned 6 to 18 months on tofacitinib, then 6 months off drug. General study results and limits: In scalp and blood, many expanded lesional clones persisted during tofacitinib.

Noted treatment: oral pan-JAK inhibitor, 5-10 mg twice daily. The investigators collected lesional scalp punch biopsies and peripheral blood from alopecia areata patients. The authors sorted CD4+ and CD8+ T cells from PBMCs. cDNA serving as the sequencing template came from extracted, reverse transcribed RNA. Measured with immunoSEQ multiplex PCR; TCRdb has only the in-frame clones, and not every one. The table includes around 200,000 clones, about 60% detected once. Only a few counts were recorded for this clone. Its antigen is not identified. The germline CDR1 and CDR2 sequences are MGHDK and SYGVNS. The CDR3 contains 15 residues. V lost 3 bases, J lost 7 bases, and 5 bases stayed unmatched.

The sequences come from CD8+ T cells sorted from blood, collected at week 24, from a patient treated with tofacitinib. The V and J genes are TRBV25-1 and TRBJ2-1, with TRBD1 matching 11 bases. The receptor comes from a human donor with alopecia areata. The CDR3 region has the DNA TGTGCCAGCAGTGATCGGACAGGGGGCCGAAATGAGCAGTTCTTC. The encoded protein is CASSDRTGGRNEQFF.